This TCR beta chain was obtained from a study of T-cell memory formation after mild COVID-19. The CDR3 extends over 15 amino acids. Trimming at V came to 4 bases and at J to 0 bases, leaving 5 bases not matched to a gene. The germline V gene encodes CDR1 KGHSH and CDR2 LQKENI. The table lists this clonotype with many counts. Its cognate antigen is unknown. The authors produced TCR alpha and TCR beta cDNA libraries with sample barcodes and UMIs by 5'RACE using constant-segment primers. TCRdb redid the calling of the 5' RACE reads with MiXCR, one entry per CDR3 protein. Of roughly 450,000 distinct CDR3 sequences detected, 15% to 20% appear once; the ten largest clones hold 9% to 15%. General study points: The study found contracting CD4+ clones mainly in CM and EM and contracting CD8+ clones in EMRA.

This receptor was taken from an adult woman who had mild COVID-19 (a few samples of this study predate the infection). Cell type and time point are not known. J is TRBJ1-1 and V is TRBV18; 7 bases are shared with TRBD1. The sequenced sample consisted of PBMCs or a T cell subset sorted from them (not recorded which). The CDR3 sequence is CASSLGTGVNTEAFF. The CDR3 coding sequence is TGTGCCAGCTCACTTGGTACAGGGGTGAACACTGAAGCTTTCTTT. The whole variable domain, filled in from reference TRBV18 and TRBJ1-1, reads NAGVMQNPRHLVRRRGQEARLRCSPMKGHSHVYWYRQLPEEGLKFMVYLQKENIIDESGMPKERFSAEFPKEGPSILRIQQVVRGDSAAYFCASSLGTGVNTEAFFGQGTRLTVV.